The T cell receptor (beta chain) under discussion was sequenced for a study of T cell repertoires in cytomegalovirus infection. Across the whole study: Evidence of both CMV infection and a matching HLA type came from public TCR beta signatures.

TCRdb reanalysed the reads using MiXCR and keeps one entry per CDR3 protein. Of roughly 600,000 distinct CDR3 sequences listed, about 24% are singletons. Germline trimming cut 5 bases from V and 2 bases from J; bases unmatched to any gene: 5. The CDR3 is made up of 15 amino acids. Study-wide findings and caveats: Within the response measured ex vivo, HLA-C-restricted CMV-specific TCR beta clonotypes were dominant. Individuals carrying CMV plus the relevant HLA were identified by cumulative frequency of public TCR beta families.

In its sample, this clonotype was seen a few times. Its antigen is not known. The sample consisted of CD8+ T cells from PBMCs. The genes are TRBV12-3 or TRBV12-4 and TRBJ1-2, with 10 bases matching TRBD1. The source is a human donor in good health (CMV status not recorded). Some clones in this sample may be carry-over from other donors' samples. In DNA form, the CDR3 reads TGTGCCAGCAGTCTCCCGGGACAGGGGAACTATGGCTACACCTTC. As protein: CASSLPGQGNYGYTF.